This entry concerns a single TCR beta chain. Antigen unknown. Alongside a J-beta primer mix, a sample-barcoded 5' primer served in a second PCR lasting about 7 to 11 cycles. TCRdb passed the 5' RACE reads through MiXCR, listing each CDR3 protein once. This sample carries some 920,000 distinct CDR3 sequences, approximately 50% of them seen once, and the ten largest clones take 20% to 25%. Germline lookup yields CDR1 SNHLY and CDR2 FYNNEI. V lost 8 bases and J lost 3, with 17 bases in between. This CDR3 has 14 amino acids. These data originate in a study of blood T cells in healthy people across ages. Study-wide background: Capturing about one barcoded beta molecule per two T cells was achieved by template switching. Study results and caveats: For the donors, CMV status was unknown and possibly confounded expanded clonotype changes. The study regarded diversity estimates from one million T cells as underestimates. Strong correlation existed between TCR beta diversity and naive T cell percentage.

Input material: blood. V and J are TRBV2 and TRBJ2-7; tentatively, D is TRBD2 (6 bases). The clonotype originates from a woman aged 60-75 years in good health. CDR3 sequence: CASGTPTSFYEQYF. The CDR3 DNA sequence: TGTGCCAGCGGCACCCCTACTAGCTTCTACGAGCAGTACTTC.